Listed here are 21 T cell receptor beta chains from one sample, sequenced in a study of cytotoxic CD8 clonotypes in ibrutinib-treated CLL. Method: immunoSEQ multiplex PCR; TCRdb's copy keeps in-frame clones and lacks some. The repertoire holds about 200,000 clones, with around 72% as singletons. The source was PBMCs, collected after 24 months of ibrutinib treatment. Receptors originate from a human donor with chronic lymphocytic leukemia.

V gene TRBV30 combines with J gene TRBJ2-7; the D call may be TRBD1 or TRBD2 (5 bases each). This CDR3 has 17 amino acids. CDR1 and CDR2 (germline): GTSNPN, SVGIG (reference sequence). Deletions cut 5 bases from V and 3 bases from J, with 26 bases between. CDR3: CAWARRSGTEAFYEQYF. CDR3 sequence (DNA): TGTGCCTGGGCCCGTCGATCCGGGACCGAGGCTTTCTACGAGCAGTACTTC.

This chain connects TRBV4-3 to TRBJ2-3; 7 bases line up with TRBD1. V was pared by 4 bases and J by 2 bases, with 3 bases of the junction left unmatched. The germline CDR1 and CDR2 sequences are LGHNA and YSLEER. This CDR3 region has 14 residues. CDR3 coding DNA: TGCGCCAGCAGCCCGGGACAGTACACAGATACGCAGTATTTT. Translated, it gives CASSPGQYTDTQYF.

The gene calls are TRBV5-1 and TRBJ1-3; 8 nucleotides align to TRBD1. CDR1 is SGHRS and CDR2 is YFSETQ in the germline V gene. This CDR3 has 16 amino acids. J gave up 2 bases and V 4 bases, and 8 bases lay outside the gene matches. CDR3 nucleotides: TGCGCCAGCAGCCTCACATGGACAGGGACTGGAAACACCATATATTTT. It encodes CASSLTWTGTGNTIYF.

V gene TRBV14 combines with J gene TRBJ2-7; D is ambiguous. The germline V and J ends were trimmed by 4 bases and 0 bases, with 10 bases remaining between them. The CDR3 sequence is 14 residues long. Germline lookup yields CDR1 SGHDN and CDR2 FVKESK. CDR3 bases: TGTGCCAGCAGCCCCTATAAGAGCTCCTACGAGCAGTACTTC. This codes for CASSPYKSSYEQYF.

The genes are TRBV14 and TRBJ2-7; 11 bases fit TRBD1. The CDR3 has 14 residues. The J segment lost 5 bases and the V segment lost 1 base, leaving 1 base of the junction unmatched. CDR1 SGHDN and CDR2 FVKESK come from the germline V gene. The CDR3 spells CASSQGTGGDEQYF. The CDR3 DNA reads TGTGCCAGCAGCCAAGGGACAGGGGGCGACGAGCAGTACTTC.

The chain couples TRBV7-2 to TRBJ2-6; 9 bases agree with TRBD1. The CDR3 spans 19 residues. V was clipped by 5 bases and J by 1 base; unmatched bases: 12. Germline V gives CDR1 SGHTA, CDR2 FQGNSA. CDR3 nucleotides: TGTGCCAGCAGCCCCCAAACAGGGGGCGGCGGATCTGGGGCCAACGTCCTGACTTTC. The encoded protein is CASSPQTGGGGSGANVLTF.

The gene calls are TRBV19 and TRBJ2-5; possible D gene TRBD1, 6 bases. The CDR3 covers 15 residues. Germline CDR1 LNHDA, CDR2 SQIVND (reference sequence). The germline V and J ends were trimmed by 4 bases and 3 bases, with 15 bases remaining between them. In nucleotides, the CDR3 is TGTGCCAGTAGTACGCCTGAAGGACAGAAAGAGACCCAGTACTTC. This translates into CASSTPEGQKETQYF.

Only a few counts were recorded for this clone. The chain carries TRBV5-6 and TRBJ2-5; perhaps TRBD2 as D (6 bases). Trimming removed 2 bases at V and 2 bases at J, with 13 bases between. This CDR3 has 15 amino acids. CDR1 and CDR2 from the germline V gene are SGHDT and YYEEEE. The CDR3 reads CASSFGSGGQETQYF. Written as DNA, the CDR3 is TGTGCCAGCAGCTTTGGTAGCGGAGGTCAAGAGACCCAGTACTTC.

In its sample, this clone was seen once. J is TRBJ1-1 and V is TRBV18; D not certain. The V gene's germline CDR1 is KGHSH and CDR2 LQKENI. V lost 3 bases and J lost 4, with 6 bases in between. CDR3 length: 12 amino acids. The CDR3 nucleotides are TGTGCCAGCTCACCTCAGATCACTGAAGCTTTCTTT. The encoded protein is CASSPQITEAFF.

This clone was seen a single time. This chain connects TRBV4-1 to TRBJ2-5; possibly TRBD2 for D (6 bases). The CDR3 is 14 residues long. Trimming removed 4 bases at V and 5 bases at J, with 14 bases between. CDR1 and CDR2 (germline): MGHRA, YSYEKL. The CDR3 loop reads CASSPGTQGETQYF. The CDR3 DNA reads as TGCGCCAGCAGCCCTGGGACTCAAGGGGAGACCCAGTACTTC.

The chain carries TRBV15 and TRBJ2-5, with TRBD1 as a possible D gene (6 bases). The CDR3 covers 16 residues. Trimming shortened V by 3 bases and J by 5 bases, and 19 bases separated the two germline ends. Germline loops: CDR1 LNHNV, CDR2 YYDKDF (reference sequence). The CDR3 region is CATSSRFLGAGETQYF. The CDR3 nucleotides are TGTGCCACCAGCAGCCGTTTTCTGGGGGCTGGGGAGACCCAGTACTTC.

V is TRBV5-5 and J is TRBJ2-7; maybe TRBD1 (6 bases). The germline gives CDR1 SGHKS, CDR2 YYEKEE (reference sequence). The CDR3 is made up of 14 amino acids. V dropped 2 bases and J dropped 2 bases, with 11 bases sitting between them. CDR3 bases: TGTGCCAGCAGCTTTCAACGGACAGCCTACGAGCAGTACTTC. It is translated as CASSFQRTAYEQYF.

This clone was counted a single time. V is TRBV6-5 and J is TRBJ2-7; 12 positions match TRBD2. The germline V gene has CDR1 MNHEY and CDR2 SVGAGI. J lost 2 bases, V lost 9 bases, and 2 bases had no gene match. This CDR3 region has 13 residues. CDR3 in DNA: TGTGCCAGTAGGACTAGCGGGACCTACGAGCAGTACTTC. Protein sequence: CASRTSGTYEQYF.

This chain joins TRBV2 and TRBJ2-7, with 7 bases identical to TRBD1. J gave up 1 base and V 6 bases, and 9 bases lay outside the gene matches. The V gene's germline CDR1 is SNHLY and CDR2 FYNNEI. There are 15 residues in the CDR3. The CDR3 DNA sequence: TGTGCCAGCAGCGGTGACAGGGTCGGGTCCTACGAGCAGTACTTC. This encodes CASSGDRVGSYEQYF.

The chain recombines TRBV6-5 with TRBJ2-3; D is possibly TRBD2 (5 bases). V gave up 6 bases and J gave up 6 bases, with 13 bases separating them. CDR3 length: 13 residues. Germline CDR1 reads MNHEY; CDR2 reads SVGAGI. CDR3 residues: CASSRGRSDTQYF. CDR3 DNA sequence: TGTGCCAGCAGCCGCGGGCGGTCGGATACGCAGTATTTT.

The genes are TRBV9 and TRBJ2-1; 10 nucleotides match TRBD2. Losses at the gene ends were 0 bases for V and 2 bases for J; bases not matched to a gene: 8. The germline V gene encodes CDR1 SGDLS and CDR2 YYNGEE. The CDR3 covers 18 residues. The CDR3 DNA follows: TGTGCCAGCAGCGTAGGGGGACTAGCGCCGTCAGCCTACAATGAGCAGTTCTTC. It translates to CASSVGGLAPSAYNEQFF.

V is TRBV4-3 and J is TRBJ2-1, with D perhaps TRBD2 (5 bases). V lost 1 base and J 4 bases, leaving 11 bases between the germline ends. This CDR3 spans 15 amino acids. Germline assignment: CDR1 LGHNA and CDR2 YSLEER. The CDR3 bases are TGCGCCAGCAGCCAAGGATACGGACTGTACAATGAGCAGTTCTTC. This gives the protein CASSQGYGLYNEQFF.

This chain uses TRBV7-9 with TRBJ2-7; maybe TRBD1 (6 bases). The ends were cut back, 5 bases at V and 0 bases at J, with 26 bases in the middle. This CDR3 comprises 19 residues. Germline V gene sequence: CDR1 SEHNR, CDR2 FQNEAQ (reference sequence). The CDR3 sequence: CASSGPGHKGRNLSYEQYF. The DNA of the CDR3 is TGTGCCAGCAGCGGGCCGGGACACAAGGGCCGGAACCTCTCCTACGAGCAGTACTTC.

This clone was seen a few times. This sequence joins TRBV10-3 and TRBJ2-1, with TRBD1 matching over 10 bases. This CDR3 spans 15 amino acids. Germline CDR1 reads ENHRY; CDR2 reads SYGVKD. The junction had 4 bases not matched to a gene; V was cut back by 4 bases and J by 4 bases. CDR3 DNA: TGTGCCATCAGTGCCGACAGGGGGCTGTACAATGAGCAGTTCTTC. Amino acids: CAISADRGLYNEQFF.

This clone has a handful of counts. The chain links TRBV29-1 to TRBJ2-7, with D maybe TRBD1 (5 bases). The CDR3 is 11 residues long. V lost 4 bases and J 5 bases, leaving 9 bases between the germline ends. CDR1 is SQVTM, CDR2 ANQGSEA, per germline. The chain's CDR3 is CSVGQGDEQYF. As DNA, the CDR3 is TGCAGCGTTGGGCAGGGCGACGAGCAGTACTTC.

J is TRBJ2-7 and V is TRBV27; D is undetermined. The CDR3 extends over 14 amino acids. V was shortened by 5 bases and J by 2 bases, with 13 bases between the two germline ends. Germline values: CDR1 MNHEY, CDR2 SMNVEV (reference sequence). The CDR3 reads CASSSASRAYEQYF. CDR3 bases: TGTGCCAGCAGTAGCGCGAGTCGAGCCTACGAGCAGTACTTC.